This entry concerns a single T cell receptor (beta chain). What it binds is not known. Sample donors were healthy Caucasian individuals that came from Russia, aged roughly 6 to 100. This sample is part of a study of blood T cells in healthy people across ages. Germline CDR1 reads MNHNS; CDR2 reads SASEGT. CDR3 size: 13 residues. Trimming pared 0 bases from V and 3 bases from J, leaving 5 bases between. Findings and limits, study-wide: As age increased, TCR beta diversity per million T cells fell in a roughly linear fashion.

For the second PCR, which ran for about 7 to 11 cycles, a sample-barcoded 5' primer and a J-beta primer mix were used. Using its own MiXCR run on the 5' RACE reads, TCRdb lists one record per CDR3 protein. Altogether under 2 million distinct CDR3 sequences are present, about 35% being singletons, with the ten largest covering approximately 10%. The clonotype comes from a woman in her 30s in good health. V gene TRBV6-1 combines with J gene TRBJ2-5; no definite D call. The source material was blood. CDR3 region: CASSEATKETQYF. CDR3 nucleotides: TGTGCCAGCAGTGAAGCTACCAAAGAGACCCAGTACTTC.